This passage covers 15 T cell receptor beta chains from one sample sequenced in a study of vaccination and CD4 T cells after COVID-19 (dated 2022 in TCRdb). These receptors' antigens are unknown. The method behind the library was PCR. TCRdb names Illumina iSeq 100 as the instrument used. TCR sequencing of DNA from cultured CD4+ T cells used the Oncomine TCR Beta short-read assay at the Johns Hopkins FTIC core. TCRdb trimmed the raw reads at Q25, called clones with MiXCR and kept productive beta chains. Here each entry gathers all rows of one CDR3 protein and keeps the most common genes and DNA. The sample table lists 24,000 or so distinct CDR3 sequences, about 40% of them with a count of one. 7.2% of the sample is held by the ten biggest clonotypes. The treatment or condition label, read with the paper, signifies: approximately 11-day PBMC culture with coronavirus spike peptide pools or control peptides (ViraFEST assay).

Sequenced input: CD4+ T cells from blood, cultured in vitro. The receptor source for this set is a human donor who had recovered from COVID-19.

This rearrangement joins TRBV7-6 to TRBJ2-3; TRBD2 is a possible D gene (6 bases). Trimming shortened V by 5 bases and J by 3 bases, and 15 bases separated the two germline ends. This CDR3 is built from 15 residues. Germline CDR1 and CDR2: SGHVS and FNYEAQ. The CDR3 bases are TGTGCCAGCAGCAAATCAAGGACTACGACAGATACGCAGTATTTT. Translating it yields CASSKSRTTTDTQYF.

This clonotype occurred once. This chain uses TRBV5-5 with TRBJ1-1; no clear D. The V end lost 3 bases, the J end lost 1 base, and 7 bases lay between the germline ends. The V gene's germline CDR1 is SGHKS and CDR2 YYEKEE (reference sequence). This CDR3 region has 13 residues. The CDR3 nucleotides are TGTGCCAGCAGCTGGGTAGCGAACACTGAAGCTTTCTTT. Its protein product is CASSWVANTEAFF.

The rearrangement joins TRBV28 to TRBJ1-2; no reliable D call. The CDR3 is 13 residues long. Germline CDR1 and CDR2: MDHEN and SYDVKM. V shed 8 bases and J shed 2 bases, with 12 bases lying between them. This CDR3 is CASRQGPNYGYTF. DNA of the CDR3: TGTGCCAGCCGACAAGGCCCGAACTATGGCTACACCTTC.

V gene TRBV20-1 combines with J gene TRBJ1-2, with 10 nucleotides matching TRBD1. Germline CDR1 reads DFQATT; CDR2 reads SNEGSKA (reference sequence). J was trimmed by 4 bases and V by 0 bases; bases with no gene match: 8. The length of the CDR3 is 16 residues. CDR3 sequence (DNA): TGCAGTGCTAGAGATAGGACAGGGGGAGGGATCTATGGCTACACCTTC. It codes for CSARDRTGGGIYGYTF.

The rearrangement joins TRBV2 to TRBJ1-1; D is uncertain. CDR1 and CDR2 from the germline V gene are SNHLY and FYNNEI. CDR3 length: 16 amino acids. Between the trimmed V and J ends, which lost 0 bases and 1 base, there was a span of 12 bases. The CDR3 sequence: CASSEAWLGRNTEAFF. The CDR3 bases are TGTGCCAGCAGTGAAGCGTGGCTGGGCAGGAACACTGAAGCTTTCTTT.

This clonotype was picked up a small number of times. This chain joins TRBV20-1 and TRBJ2-3; D may match TRBD1 or TRBD2 (5 bases each). This CDR3 is 15 amino acids long. The V end lost 0 bases, the J end lost 5 bases, and 15 bases lay between the germline ends. Germline values: CDR1 DFQATT, CDR2 SNEGSKA (reference sequence). The DNA for the CDR3 is TGCAGTGCTAGAGATCCCAGTAGGGACGGAGATACGCAGTATTTT. This codes for CSARDPSRDGDTQYF.

The rearrangement links TRBV20-1 to TRBJ1-1; D possibly corresponds to TRBD1 (5 bases). CDR3 length: 11 residues. Germline V lookup: CDR1 DFQATT, CDR2 SNEGSKA (reference sequence). Trimming left V 6 bases short and J 4 bases short, with 9 bases between. The CDR3 sequence is CSARGVTEAFF. The CDR3 coding sequence is TGCAGTGCCCGGGGGGTCACTGAAGCTTTCTTT.

This clonotype has just a few counts. This chain connects TRBV6-1 to TRBJ1-2; TRBD1 might be the D (5 bases). Germline lookup yields CDR1 MNHNS and CDR2 SASEGT. This CDR3 has 14 residues. V was pared by 7 bases and J by 5 bases, with 17 bases between. CDR3 loop: CASTKRDGLYGYTF. The CDR3 DNA follows: TGTGCCAGCACAAAGCGGGACGGCCTTTATGGCTACACCTTC.

This clonotype is a singleton in its sample. The rearrangement links TRBV5-1 to TRBJ1-6; D is unclear. Germline V gene data show CDR1 as SGHRS and CDR2 as YFSETQ. The V end lost 4 bases, the J end lost 8 bases, and 10 bases lay between the germline ends. This CDR3 is built from 13 residues. CDR3 nucleotide sequence: TGCGCCAGCAGCGATAACAGTGATTCACCCCTCCACTTT. It is translated as CASSDNSDSPLHF.

V is TRBV24-1 and J is TRBJ2-1, with D tentatively TRBD1 (5 bases). CDR3 size: 12 residues. V was cut by 5 bases and J by 6 bases, with 7 bases left in between. Germline V gene data show CDR1 as KGHDR and CDR2 as SFDVKD. The CDR3 DNA reads as TGTGCCACCAGTGGGGGCCTCAATGAGCAGTTCTTC. As protein: CATSGGLNEQFF.

This clonotype was detected a few times. The rearrangement joins TRBV20-1 to TRBJ1-2, with D possibly TRBD1 on 5 matching bases. From germline, CDR1 is DFQATT and CDR2 SNEGSKA (reference sequence). The CDR3 totals 14 residues. Deletions cut 4 bases from V and 1 base from J, with 13 bases between. The CDR3 spells CSAIGHLVNYGYTF. CDR3 coding DNA: TGCAGTGCTATTGGACACCTCGTTAACTATGGCTACACCTTC.

V gene TRBV5-1 combines with J gene TRBJ1-2; D is uncertain. Trimming took off 0 bases at V and 6 bases at J, with 9 bases between the two ends. CDR3 length: 13 residues. Per germline, CDR1 SGHRS and CDR2 YFSETQ. The CDR3 DNA is TGCGCCAGCAGCTTGGGCGGGTACGATGGCTACACCTTC. Translated: CASSLGGYDGYTF.

Here the CDR3 DNA reads TGTGCCAGCAGTCCCAGACTAGCGGGAGAGCCCACAGATACGCAGTATTTT. It specifies CASSPRLAGEPTDTQYF. The rearrangement links TRBV27 to TRBJ2-3; 12 positions match TRBD2. This CDR3 comprises 17 residues. V gave up 5 bases and J gave up 2 bases; unmatched junction bases: 8. The germline gives CDR1 MNHEY, CDR2 SMNVEV (reference sequence).

The rearrangement uses TRBV6-1 and TRBJ2-3, with TRBD2 matching over 12 bases. Germline V gives CDR1 MNHNS, CDR2 SASEGT. This CDR3 spans 14 amino acids. Trimming removed 6 bases from V and 7 bases from J; junction bases left unmatched: 5. The CDR3 spells CASSLTSGGYTQYF. Here the CDR3 DNA reads TGTGCCAGCAGCCTGACTAGCGGGGGATATACGCAGTATTTT.

The gene calls are TRBV24-1 and TRBJ2-2; 9 bases agree with TRBD1. V lost 2 bases and J lost 3; bases outside the gene matches: 3. The CDR3 length is 16 residues. CDR1 and CDR2 (germline): KGHDR, SFDVKD. The CDR3 sequence: CATSDYRGQDTGELFF. The CDR3 region has the DNA TGTGCCACCAGTGATTACAGGGGGCAGGACACCGGGGAGCTGTTTTTT.